The clone carrying this T cell receptor beta chain was seen a few times. Its specificity is not known. CDR3 length: 14 amino acids. Germline CDR1 MNHEY, CDR2 SVGAGI. Germline trimming cut 8 bases from V and 1 base from J; bases unmatched to any gene: 6. This sample was included in a study of CD8+ T cells in alopecia areata. Study overall: The study gave tofacitinib for 6 to 18 months, then 6 months off drug. Regarding the study as a whole: Many of the expanded lesional clones endured in scalp and blood while on tofacitinib. Scalp sample sequencing also detects resident alphabeta T cells of normal skin.

Noted treatment: oral pan-JAK inhibitor, 5-10 mg twice daily. Alopecia areata patients provided lesional scalp punch biopsies and peripheral blood, both collected for the study. Reverse transcription of extracted RNA yielded cDNA, which provided the sequencing template. Clones were read by immunoSEQ multiplex PCR, and TCRdb kept only the in-frame ones, dropping some. Counted here are some 240,000 clones, about three fifths occurring once; the ten biggest clones make up around 1.5%. The TCR originated in a human donor with alopecia areata. Source: CD4+ T cells sorted from blood, taken at week 4, from a patient treated with tofacitinib. The rearrangement links TRBV6-5 to TRBJ2-3; TRBD2 aligns across 7 bases. The CDR3 nucleotides read TGTGCCAGCGGCCGGGACTACGGCACAGATACGCAGTATTTT. Its protein product is CASGRDYGTDTQYF.